This T cell receptor (beta chain) was identified during a study of shared clonotypes between healthy human individuals. V trimming: 4 bases; J trimming: 4 bases; junction bases outside the gene matches: 5. Germline V gene sequence: CDR1 MNHNS, CDR2 SASEGT. The CDR3 has 15 residues. Sequenced by immunoSEQ multiplex PCR; TCRdb stores in-frame clones only, minus some. The sample shows nearly 1,000,000 clones, approximately 76% of them seen only once. Material for sequencing was memory CD4+ T cells sorted from blood. Subset specified: CD45RA-negative fraction. The sequence was collected from a young man in good health. The chain recombines TRBV6-1 with TRBJ1-1; 11 bases fit TRBD1. DNA for the CDR3: TGTGCCAGCAGTGCCCTAGGGACAGGGGGCACTGAAGCTTTCTTT. This gives the protein CASSALGTGGTEAFF.